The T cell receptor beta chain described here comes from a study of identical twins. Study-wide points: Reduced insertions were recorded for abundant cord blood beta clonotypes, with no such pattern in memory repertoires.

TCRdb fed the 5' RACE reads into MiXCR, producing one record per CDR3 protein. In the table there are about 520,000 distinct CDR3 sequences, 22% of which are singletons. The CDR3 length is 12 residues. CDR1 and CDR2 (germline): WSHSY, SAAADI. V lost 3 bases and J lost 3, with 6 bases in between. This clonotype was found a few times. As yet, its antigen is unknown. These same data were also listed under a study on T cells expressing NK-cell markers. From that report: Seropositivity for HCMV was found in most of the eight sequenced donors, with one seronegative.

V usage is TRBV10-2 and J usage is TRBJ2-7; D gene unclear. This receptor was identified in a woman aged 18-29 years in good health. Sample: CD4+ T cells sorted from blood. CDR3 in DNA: TGCGCCAGCAGTGATATGGGCTACGAGCAGTACTTC. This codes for CASSDMGYEQYF.